This TCR beta chain is from a study of blood T cell repertoires in COVID-19. The wider study: Whether acute or convalescent, the COVID-19 samples came from the United States, Italy and Spain. PBMCs, B-cell-depleted T cells, or T cells provided the cDNA or gDNA that made up the material.

V lost 6 bases and J lost 9, with 12 bases in between. The CDR3 has 13 amino acids. As originally analysed: Reference gene primer amplification in the assay estimated nucleated cell counts. Sequenced by immunoSEQ multiplex PCR; TCRdb stores in-frame clones only, minus some. V and J calls and clone size are those listed in that table; D and trimming were worked out from the DNA. The sample holds under 300,000 clones, 80% to 90% seen once. Sequences were obtained from peripheral blood. This chain links TRBV12-3 or TRBV12-4 with TRBJ1-6; D is ambiguous. This sequence was found in a woman between 65 and 79 years old with acute or convalescent COVID-19. The CDR3 bases are TGTGCCAGCAGGACGGAACCAGGTTCACCCCTCCACTTT. It specifies CASRTEPGSPLHF.